Sequencing of this T cell receptor beta chain was carried out in a study of CD8 T cells in acute hepatitis C reinfection. Looking at the study overall: CD8+ T cells recognizing the HCV NS3-1073 epitope were profiled acutely and after viral clearance. Study-level points and caveats: A V04-02/J02-02 clonotype was among some 13 public ones, independent of outcome. NS3-1073 specific repertoires were highly diverse across all groups.

Generated by immunoSEQ multiplex PCR, the TCRdb table keeps only in-frame clones and is missing some. Of over 35,000 clones in the sample, roughly 89% were seen once. This CDR3 comprises 16 residues. Germline V gene lookup returns CDR1 MGHRA and CDR2 YSYEKL. The ends were cut back, 0 bases at V and 8 bases at J, with 17 bases in the middle. Regarding time point: naive CD8 control sorted from an acute-time-point sample. This clone has only one observation. Its target is unknown. The sample consisted of naive CD8+ T cells from PBMCs. The clonotype originates from a man under 40 with chronic hepatitis C. The V gene is TRBV4-1, the J gene TRBJ1-5, with D unresolved. CDR3 in DNA: TGCGCCAGCAGCCAAGAAAATACAATCAGCCTGAAGCCCCAGCATTTT. Protein sequence: CASSQENTISLKPQHF.